The 10 T cell receptor beta chains listed next were all sequenced from one sample in a study of T-cell memory formation after mild COVID-19. One entry per CDR3 protein, called by TCRdb with MiXCR from the 5' RACE reads. The sample lists about 340,000 distinct CDR3 sequences, 13% occurring once. The specimen sequenced was PBMCs or a T cell subset sorted from them (not recorded which). Source of these receptors: a man aged 18 to 29 who had mild COVID-19 (a few samples of this study predate the infection). Cell type and time point are not known.

This clonotype was observed a handful of times. The chain couples TRBV6-1 to TRBJ2-7, with D maybe TRBD1 (7 bases). Trimming left V 2 bases short and J 6 bases short, with 20 bases between. Germline V gene lookup returns CDR1 MNHNS and CDR2 SASEGT. There are 16 residues in the CDR3. CDR3 coding DNA: TGTGCCAGCAGTGAACGGTTTCAGGGGGGCGTTCGCGAGCAGTACTTC. This encodes CASSERFQGGVREQYF.

This chain joins TRBV7-7 and TRBJ2-7; 8 positions agree with TRBD2. Germline CDR1 and CDR2: SSHAT and FNYEAQ (reference sequence). Trimming removed 6 bases from V and 0 bases from J; junction bases left unmatched: 7. The CDR3 runs 15 residues. This CDR3 reads CASSLAGLSSYEQYF. CDR3 in DNA: TGTGCCAGCAGTCTAGCGGGCCTCAGCTCCTACGAGCAGTACTTC.

The chain uses TRBV5-5 and TRBJ1-1; a weak D match, TRBD1 (6 bases). Germline CDR1 is SGHKS and CDR2 is YYEKEE (reference sequence). V lost 4 bases and J lost 1, with 14 bases in between. CDR3 size: 15 residues. The CDR3 DNA is TGTGCCAGCAGCGCCTCAGGGGACGCGAACACTGAAGCTTTCTTT. Its protein product is CASSASGDANTEAFF.

The table lists this clonotype with a few counts. The V call is TRBV6-6, the J call TRBJ2-3, with TRBD2 identical over 15 bases. The V and J ends lost 4 bases and 7 bases, in that order; junction bases with no gene match: 6. In germline, CDR1 is MNHNY, CDR2 SVGAGI (reference sequence). This CDR3 has 16 amino acids. CDR3 sequence reads: CASSFRTSGGAHTQYF. The CDR3 DNA sequence: TGTGCCAGCAGTTTCCGGACTAGCGGGGGGGCACATACGCAGTATTTT.

The V call is TRBV3-1, the J call TRBJ2-3, with a possible D match to TRBD2 (7 bases). Germline assignment: CDR1 LGHDT and CDR2 YNNKEL (reference sequence). The CDR3 is 17 amino acids. V was trimmed by 1 base and J by 3 bases, leaving 17 bases between them. The CDR3 region has the DNA TGTGCCAGCAGCCAAGTGATGAGGGGGGGCTGGACAGATACGCAGTATTTT. This sequence encodes CASSQVMRGGWTDTQYF.

The chain combines TRBV6-2 or TRBV6-3 with TRBJ2-1; 12 nucleotides align to TRBD2. The junction had 18 bases not matched to a gene; V was cut back by 7 bases and J by 14 bases. CDR1 is MNHEY, CDR2 SVGEGT, per germline. The length of the CDR3 is 16 residues. Written as DNA, the CDR3 is TGTGCCAGCAACGCAAGGCTGGCTAGCGGGGGGGCCACTGAGTTCTTC. Protein: CASNARLASGGATEFF.

In DNA, the CDR3 is TGCGCCAGCAGCTTCTATAAGGGGCAAGAGACCCAGTACTTC. Translating it yields CASSFYKGQETQYF. The rearrangement joins TRBV5-1 to TRBJ2-5, with D possibly matching TRBD1 (5 bases). Germline V gene sequence: CDR1 SGHRS, CDR2 YFSETQ. Trimming left V 2 bases short and J 2 bases short, with 10 bases between. This CDR3 region has 14 residues.

This clonotype was picked up many times. The chain couples TRBV7-9 to TRBJ2-3; D not certain. Germline loops: CDR1 SEHNR, CDR2 FQNEAQ (reference sequence). V was shortened by 8 bases and J by 1 base, with 4 bases between the two germline ends. The CDR3 is made up of 11 amino acids. The CDR3 DNA is TGTGCCAGCGGAGGCACAGATACGCAGTATTTT. It translates to CASGGTDTQYF.

This clonotype was seen a few times. This sequence joins TRBV20-1 and TRBJ2-1, with D tentatively TRBD2 (7 bases). V lost 1 base, J lost 8 bases, and 18 bases lay in between. In germline, CDR1 is DFQATT, CDR2 SNEGSKA (reference sequence). The CDR3 consists of 15 residues. CDR3 DNA sequence: TGCAGTGCTAGAGTGGTAGCGCGGGGGCTAGATGAGCAGTTCTTC. It yields the protein CSARVVARGLDEQFF.

This clonotype was detected a few times. The chain couples TRBV9 to TRBJ2-7; 8 bases map to TRBD2. Trimming took 1 base from V and 3 from J; bases not matched to a gene: 6. The CDR3 is 15 amino acids. CDR1 is SGDLS, CDR2 YYNGEE, per germline. CDR3 protein: CASSVTSGPNYEQYF. The CDR3 nucleotides read TGTGCCAGCAGCGTAACTAGCGGCCCGAACTACGAGCAGTACTTC.